One and the same sample provided the 19 T cell receptor beta chains below, sequenced in a study of blood T cell repertoires in COVID-19. Sequencing was performed with immunoSEQ multiplex PCR; in TCRdb, only in-frame clones are kept and a portion is missing. The sample includes about 47,000 clones, 82% of them seen just once. The material sequenced was peripheral blood. The receptor set was obtained from a woman in her fifties or sixties with acute or convalescent COVID-19.

The gene calls are TRBV7-3 and TRBJ2-5, with TRBD2 as a possible D gene (6 bases). The CDR3 sequence is 15 residues long. In germline, CDR1 is SGHTA, CDR2 FQGTGA. The V and J ends lost 2 bases and 5 bases respectively, with 15 bases between them. The CDR3 sequence is CASSLGDLASETQYF. The CDR3 DNA sequence: TGTGCCAGCAGCTTAGGGGACTTAGCTTCGGAGACCCAGTACTTC.

This clone was observed once. The rearrangement joins TRBV30 to TRBJ2-4, with 7 bases identical to TRBD1. J lost 4 bases, V lost 1 base, and 7 bases had no gene match. The CDR3 is 15 amino acids. The germline V gene has CDR1 GTSNPN and CDR2 SVGIG (reference sequence). Here the CDR3 DNA reads TGTGCCTGGAGTGAGGGCCGACAGGGAAAAAACATTCAGTACTTC. Amino acids: CAWSEGRQGKNIQYF.

The V gene is TRBV18, the J gene TRBJ1-1, with no clear D. CDR1 is KGHSH, CDR2 LQKENI, per germline. Trimming removed 3 bases from V and 1 base from J, with 9 bases in between. The CDR3 is 14 amino acids. The CDR3 bases are TGTGCCAGCTCACCCCCGAACGGGAACACTGAAGCTTTCTTT. Protein product: CASSPPNGNTEAFF.

This clone was picked up a small number of times. For the CDR3, the DNA is TGCAGCGTTGGTAACAGGGAGGGAACTGAAGCTTTCTTT. Protein: CSVGNREGTEAFF. This chain connects TRBV29-1 to TRBJ1-1, with a weak D call TRBD1 (6 bases). V lost 4 bases and J lost 5, with 14 bases in between. The length of the CDR3 is 13 residues. Germline V gene data show CDR1 as SQVTM and CDR2 as ANQGSEA.

The rearrangement links TRBV7-2 to TRBJ2-3; 11 nucleotides agree with TRBD2. This CDR3 contains 17 residues. Germline V gene lookup returns CDR1 SGHTA and CDR2 FQGNSA. J gave up 0 bases and V 3 bases, and 5 bases lay outside the gene matches. CDR3 DNA sequence: TGTGCCAGCAGCTTTAAGACTAGCGGGGCTAGCACAGATACGCAGTATTTT. Translation: CASSFKTSGASTDTQYF.

V is TRBV9 and J is TRBJ2-7; TRBD1 matches at 7 bases. Germline loops: CDR1 SGDLS, CDR2 YYNGEE. The CDR3 runs to 13 residues. V was clipped by 4 bases and J by 6 bases; unmatched bases: 7. Here the CDR3 reads CASSLRQGTEQYF. The CDR3 region has the DNA TGTGCCAGCAGCCTTAGACAGGGTACCGAGCAGTACTTC.

The chain has TRBV5-4 and TRBJ2-7; TRBD2 matches 15 bases. Germline V CDR1 and CDR2: SGHNT, YYREEE (reference sequence). The CDR3 contains 16 residues. Trimming took 0 bases from V and 5 from J; bases not matched to a gene: 3. CDR3 protein: CASSLGTSGGANEQYF. CDR3 coding DNA: TGTGCCAGCAGCTTGGGGACTAGCGGGGGGGCCAACGAGCAGTACTTC.

This CDR3 is CASRSGTATGGTQYF. CDR3 DNA: TGTGCCAGCAGGTCCGGGACTGCCACGGGTGGGACCCAGTACTTC. The chain recombines TRBV2 with TRBJ2-5; the D gene is possibly TRBD2 (6 bases). There are 15 residues in the CDR3. V shed 6 bases and J shed 7 bases, with 21 bases lying between them. Germline assignment: CDR1 SNHLY and CDR2 FYNNEI.

This clone appeared a few times. The CDR3 bases are TGTGCCAGCAGCACCTCAAAAAGGACAGACAATCAGCCCCAGCATTTT. It codes for CASSTSKRTDNQPQHF. The rearrangement joins TRBV5-6 to TRBJ1-5; perhaps TRBD1 as D (6 bases). The CDR3 sequence is 16 residues long. Trimming took off 4 bases at V and 3 bases at J, with 17 bases between the two ends. Germline V gene sequence: CDR1 SGHDT, CDR2 YYEEEE. The whole variable domain, remainder taken from reference TRBV5-6 and TRBJ1-5, is DAGVTQSPTHLIKTRGQQVTLRCSPKSGHDTVSWYQQALGQGPQFIFQYYEEEERQRGNFPDRFSGHQFPNYSSELNVNALLLGDSALYLCASSTSKRTDNQPQHFGDGTRLSIL.

The J gene is TRBJ1-2, the V gene TRBV21-1; TRBD1, the D gene given by the table, was not confirmed from the DNA. TRBV21-1 is deemed a pseudogene. The CDR3 runs 15 residues. The CDR3 nucleotides are TGTGCCAGCAGAGGGGGACAGATCCAGTCCGATGGCTACACCTTC. It codes for CASRGGQIQSDGYTF.

The V call is TRBV5-5, the J call TRBJ2-7; weak D call: TRBD1 (5 bases). CDR3 size: 14 residues. V lost 0 bases and J 3 bases, leaving 10 bases between the germline ends. Looked up from germline, CDR1 is SGHKS and CDR2 is YYEKEE (reference sequence). Written as DNA, the CDR3 is TGTGCCAGCAGCTTGGCCTGGGGCCACTACGAGCAGTACTTC. It specifies CASSLAWGHYEQYF.

This clone was counted only a few times. In DNA, the CDR3 is TGTGCCAGCAGCTTAGATGGAGAGGGAGGAAACACCATATATTTT. Its protein product is CASSLDGEGGNTIYF. The V gene is TRBV11-2, the J gene TRBJ1-3; D gene unclear. Germline V gene lookup returns CDR1 SGHAT and CDR2 FQNNGV. This CDR3 has 15 residues. Trimming removed 0 bases at V and 4 bases at J, with 10 bases between.

This clone has more than one count but fewer than ten. This chain uses TRBV7-2 with TRBJ1-4; perhaps TRBD1 as D (6 bases). V was clipped by 3 bases and J by 6 bases, with 8 bases between them. Germline V gene data show CDR1 as SGHTA and CDR2 as FQGNSA. The CDR3 spans 13 residues. The CDR3 DNA sequence: TGTGCCAGCAGCTTTAACAGGGATGAAAAACTGTTTTTT. Its protein is CASSFNRDEKLFF.

The DNA of the CDR3 is TGTGCCAGTTCGGGGGACTATCTGGAAGATACGCAGTATTTT. Residues: CASSGDYLEDTQYF. The chain recombines TRBV6-5 with TRBJ2-3; 7 bases agree with TRBD2. This CDR3 contains 14 residues. After removal of 9 bases from V and 5 bases from J, the junction contained 11 bases not matched to a gene. Germline CDR1 and CDR2: MNHEY and SVGAGI.

The chain recombines TRBV12-3 or TRBV12-4 with TRBJ1-2; maybe TRBD1 (5 bases). The CDR3 consists of 12 residues. Trimming took 6 bases from V and 4 from J, leaving 9 bases between them. CDR3 amino acids: CASRHDSYGYTF. The CDR3 DNA reads as TGTGCCAGCAGACATGACAGCTATGGCTACACCTTC.

The chain couples TRBV5-1 to TRBJ1-2; possible D gene TRBD1, 5 bases. The CDR3 has 14 amino acids. V was cut by 0 bases and J by 6 bases, with 12 bases left in between. Germline lookup yields CDR1 SGHRS and CDR2 YFSETQ. The CDR3 is CASSLDRTLDGYTF. The CDR3 nucleotides are TGCGCCAGCAGCTTGGACAGGACCCTGGATGGCTACACCTTC. Drawing the rest from reference TRBV5-1 and TRBJ1-2, the complete variable domain is KAGVTQTPRYLIKTRGQQVTLSCSPISGHRSVSWYQQTPGQGLQFLFEYFSETQRNKGNFPGRFSGRQFSNSRSEMNVSTLELGDSALYLCASSLDRTLDGYTFGSGTRLTVV.

This sequence joins TRBV4-3 and TRBJ1-2, with TRBD1 matching over 8 bases. J was trimmed by 3 bases and V by 4 bases; bases with no gene match: 4. Germline lookup yields CDR1 LGHNA and CDR2 YSLEER. The CDR3 contains 14 residues. The CDR3 coding sequence is TGCGCCAGCAGCCCCGACAGGGGCCACTATGGCTACACCTTC. Its protein product is CASSPDRGHYGYTF.

This chain uses TRBV10-3 with TRBJ1-2; D not certain. The CDR3 consists of 14 residues. Germline V gene sequence: CDR1 ENHRY, CDR2 SYGVKD. V lost 0 bases to trimming and J lost 5 bases, with 10 bases between them. CDR3 coding DNA: TGTGCCATCAGTGAGTCGGGAGACTGGTATGGCTACACCTTC. Its protein is CAISESGDWYGYTF.

The V call is TRBV27, the J call TRBJ2-3; tentative D call: TRBD1 (6 bases). The CDR3 contains 15 residues. Germline V CDR1 and CDR2: MNHEY, SMNVEV (reference sequence). Trimming cost V 8 bases and J 4 bases, with 19 bases left between them. CDR3 bases: TGTGCCAGCGGCCGACCGTGGGGGCTGGCAGATACGCAGTATTTT. Protein sequence: CASGRPWGLADTQYF.